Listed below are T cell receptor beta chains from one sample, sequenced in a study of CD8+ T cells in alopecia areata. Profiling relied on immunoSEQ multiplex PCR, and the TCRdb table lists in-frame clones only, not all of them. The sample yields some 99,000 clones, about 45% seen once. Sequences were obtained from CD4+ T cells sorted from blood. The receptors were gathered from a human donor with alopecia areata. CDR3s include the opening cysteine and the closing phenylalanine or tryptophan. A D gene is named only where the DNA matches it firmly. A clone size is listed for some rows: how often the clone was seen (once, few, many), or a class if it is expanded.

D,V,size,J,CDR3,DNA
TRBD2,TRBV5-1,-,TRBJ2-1,CASSLASGGLHNEQFF,TGCGCCAGCAGCTTGGCGAGCGGGGGATTACACAATGAGCAGTTCTTC
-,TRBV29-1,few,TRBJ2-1,CSVAGTRYNEQFF,TGCAGCGTTGCCGGGACCCGGTACAATGAGCAGTTCTTC
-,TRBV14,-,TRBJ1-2,CASSQDRANYGYTF,TGTGCCAGCAGCCAAGATCGGGCAAACTATGGCTACACCTTC
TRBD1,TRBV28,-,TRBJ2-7,CASSPSGGARNEQYF,TGTGCCAGCAGTCCATCAGGGGGCGCGCGTAACGAGCAGTACTTC
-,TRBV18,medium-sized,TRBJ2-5,CASSPGETQYF,TGTGCCAGCTCACCGGGAGAGACCCAGTACTTC
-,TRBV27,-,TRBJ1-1,CASLSHLNTEAFF,TGTGCCAGCCTCAGTCACTTGAACACTGAAGCTTTCTTT
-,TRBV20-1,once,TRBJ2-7,CSGGPSYEQYF,TGCAGTGGGGGCCCATCCTACGAGCAGTACTTC
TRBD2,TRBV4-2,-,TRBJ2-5,CASSRTSQETQYF,TGTGCCAGCAGCCGGACTAGTCAGGAGACCCAGTACTTC
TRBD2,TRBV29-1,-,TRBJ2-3,CSVSTSLSGAYTDTQYF,TGCAGCGTGTCCACCTCCCTTAGCGGGGCCTACACAGATACGCAGTATTTT
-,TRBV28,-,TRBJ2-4,CASTDIQNIQYF,TGTGCCAGCACCGACATACAAAACATTCAGTACTTC
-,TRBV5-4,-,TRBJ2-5,CASSTEETQYF,TGTGCCAGCAGCACGGAAGAGACCCAGTACTTC
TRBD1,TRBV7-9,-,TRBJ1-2,CATDRSSNYGYTF,TGTGCCACGGACAGGTCTTCTAACTATGGCTACACCTTC
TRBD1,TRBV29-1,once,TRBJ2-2,CSVEGQGARTGELFF,TGCAGCGTTGAAGGACAGGGGGCGAGAACCGGGGAGCTGTTTTTT
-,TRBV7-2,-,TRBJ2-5,CASSLERQETQYF,TGTGCCAGCAGCTTAGAACGGCAAGAGACCCAGTACTTC
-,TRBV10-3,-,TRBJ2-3,CAISERPLGERTTDTQYF,TGTGCCATCAGCGAGCGACCGCTAGGCGAACGAACCACAGATACGCAGTATTTT
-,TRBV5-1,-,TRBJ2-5,CASSLTTGEGETQYF,TGCGCCAGCAGCCTGACGACAGGGGAGGGGGAGACCCAGTACTTC
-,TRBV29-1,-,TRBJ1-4,CSVVDMGEKLFF,TGCAGCGTTGTGGACATGGGGGAAAAACTGTTTTTT
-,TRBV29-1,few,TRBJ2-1,CSVEQGTMGMGEQFF,TGCAGCGTTGAACAGGGGACCATGGGGATGGGTGAGCAGTTCTTC
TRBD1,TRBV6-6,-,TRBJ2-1,CASSYSNRGPYNEQFF,TGTGCCAGCAGTTACTCGAACAGGGGTCCCTACAATGAGCAGTTCTTC
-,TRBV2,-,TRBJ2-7,CASSEALEETQDEQYF,TGTGCCAGCAGTGAAGCCCTAGAAGAAACCCAGGACGAGCAGTACTTC
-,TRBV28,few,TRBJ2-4,CASTRGAKNIQYF,TGTGCCAGCACCCGGGGAGCCAAAAACATTCAGTACTTC
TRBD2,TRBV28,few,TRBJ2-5,CASSLSTSGRETQYF,TGTGCCAGCAGTTTATCGACTAGCGGGAGAGAGACCCAGTACTTC
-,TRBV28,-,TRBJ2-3,CASRVGADTQYF,TGTGCCAGCAGAGTAGGGGCAGATACGCAGTATTTT
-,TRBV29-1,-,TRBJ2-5,CSLLSLRQETQYF,TGCAGCCTATTGTCCCTCCGACAAGAGACCCAGTACTTC
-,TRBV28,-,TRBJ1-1,CASALYGTEAFF,TGTGCCTCAGCCTTATATGGCACTGAAGCTTTCTTT
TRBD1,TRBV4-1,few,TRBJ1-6,CASSDRGGPLHF,TGCGCCAGCAGCGACAGGGGAGGCCCCCTCCACTTT
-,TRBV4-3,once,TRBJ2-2,CASSQDRGVAGELFF,TGCGCCAGCAGCCAAGACAGGGGTGTGGCCGGGGAGCTGTTTTTT
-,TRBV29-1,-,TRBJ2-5,CSVGFSGSSRQETQYF,TGCAGCGTTGGGTTCAGCGGATCTTCCCGCCAAGAGACCCAGTACTTC
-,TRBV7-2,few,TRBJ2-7,CASSPRGATYEQYF,TGTGCCAGCAGCCCTCGGGGGGCTACCTACGAGCAGTACTTC
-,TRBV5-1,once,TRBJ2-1,CASSPRAEPYNEQFF,TGCGCCAGCAGCCCGAGAGCGGAACCTTACAATGAGCAGTTCTTC
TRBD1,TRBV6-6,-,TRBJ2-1,CASSYSDRGPYNEQFF,TGTGCCAGCAGTTACTCTGACAGGGGGCCTTACAATGAGCAGTTCTTC
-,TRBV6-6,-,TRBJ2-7,CASSGDSYEQYF,TGTGCCAGCAGTGGGGACTCCTACGAGCAGTACTTC
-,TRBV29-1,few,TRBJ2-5,CSVGGLVETQYF,TGCAGCGTTGGGGGTTTAGTTGAGACCCAGTACTTC
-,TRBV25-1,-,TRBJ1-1,CASSNRDMRWPEAFF,TGTGCCAGCAGTAATCGGGACATGAGGTGGCCCGAAGCTTTCTTT
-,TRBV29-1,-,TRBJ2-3,CSARLGPDTQYF,TGCAGCGCCAGACTAGGCCCAGATACGCAGTATTTT
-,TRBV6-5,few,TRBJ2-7,CASRATATYEQYF,TGTGCCAGTCGCGCGACAGCCACCTACGAGCAGTACTTC
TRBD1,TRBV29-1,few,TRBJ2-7,CSVRPTGGDEQYF,TGCAGCGTTAGGCCAACAGGGGGCGACGAGCAGTACTTC
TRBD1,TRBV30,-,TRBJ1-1,CAWDDRVDTEAFF,TGTGCCTGGGATGACAGGGTCGACACTGAAGCTTTCTTT
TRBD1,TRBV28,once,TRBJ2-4,CASSETGTGTGIQYF,TGTGCCAGCAGCGAAACCGGGACAGGGACAGGCATTCAGTACTTC
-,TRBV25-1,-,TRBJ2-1,CASSEVGEQFF,TGTGCCAGCAGTGAGGTGGGTGAGCAGTTCTTC
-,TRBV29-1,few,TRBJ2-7,CSVEFAGVRPDTYEQYF,TGCAGCGTTGAATTCGCAGGGGTAAGACCTGATACCTACGAGCAGTACTTC
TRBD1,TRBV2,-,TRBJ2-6,CASSGGQGNPGANVLTF,TGTGCCAGCAGTGGGGGACAGGGGAACCCTGGGGCCAACGTCCTGACTTTC
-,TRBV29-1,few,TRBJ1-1,CSGYGGLGTEAFF,TGCAGCGGATACGGAGGGTTGGGGACTGAAGCTTTCTTT
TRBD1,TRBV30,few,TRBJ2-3,CAWRTGVSTDTQYF,TGTGCCTGGAGGACAGGGGTTAGCACAGATACGCAGTATTTT
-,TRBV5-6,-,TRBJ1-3,CASSVGRRNTIYF,TGTGCCAGCAGCGTGGGACGGCGAAACACCATATATTTT
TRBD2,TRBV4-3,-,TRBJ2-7,CASSPGLASYEQYF,TGCGCCAGCAGCCCGGGACTAGCCTCCTACGAGCAGTACTTC
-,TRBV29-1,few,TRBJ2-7,CSVGRDVSYEQYF,TGCAGCGTTGGCCGGGACGTTTCCTACGAGCAGTACTTC